This entry lists 24 T cell receptor beta chains sequenced from one sample in a study of T cell responses to AZD1222 COVID-19 vaccine. Profiled with immunoSEQ multiplex PCR; TCRdb holds only in-frame clones, not every one. Of roughly 86,000 clones listed, 85% were seen once; the top ten hold 4.5%. Sequencing was performed on peripheral blood, taken 28 days after the second AZD1222 dose. The receptors come from an adult who received the AZD1222 COVID-19 vaccine.

This chain's CDR3 is CSVEDRSGVYEQYF. The CDR3, as DNA: TGCAGCGTTGAAGATAGGTCAGGGGTCTACGAGCAGTACTTC. The chain joins TRBV29-1 to TRBJ2-7, with D tentatively TRBD1 (6 bases). CDR3 length: 14 amino acids. V lost 0 bases, J lost 3 bases, and 12 bases lay in between. Germline V CDR1 and CDR2: SQVTM, ANQGSEA.

This chain uses TRBV7-8 with TRBJ2-7, with 7 bases identical to TRBD1. This CDR3 contains 16 residues. The J segment lost 2 bases and the V segment lost 0 bases, leaving 7 bases of the junction unmatched. Germline assignment: CDR1 SGHVS and CDR2 FQNEAQ. The chain's CDR3 is CASSLAPGTATYEQYF. The CDR3 DNA reads as TGTGCCAGCAGCTTAGCGCCAGGGACAGCAACCTACGAGCAGTACTTC.

The chain has TRBV5-1 and TRBJ2-7; TRBD1 agrees at 8 bases. Germline CDR1 SGHRS, CDR2 YFSETQ. The CDR3 length is 14 residues. The junction had 9 bases not matched to a gene; V was cut back by 7 bases and J by 3 bases. Here the CDR3 DNA reads TGCGCCAGCCGCCCAGGACAGGGAGTCTACGAGCAGTACTTC. Its protein is CASRPGQGVYEQYF.

This rearrangement joins TRBV3-1 (or the pseudogene TRBV3-2) to TRBJ2-3; D perhaps matches TRBD1 (7 bases). CDR3 length equals 14 residues. Germline CDR1 is LGHDT and CDR2 is YNNKEL (reference sequence). V was cut by 7 bases and J by 0 bases, with 11 bases left in between. The CDR3 reads CASTRGESTDTQYF. The CDR3 DNA is TGTGCCAGCACCAGGGGGGAGAGCACAGATACGCAGTATTTT.

The chain links TRBV3-1 (or the pseudogene TRBV3-2) to TRBJ2-1; TRBD2 might be the D (5 bases). This CDR3 is built from 14 residues. From germline, CDR1 is LGHDT and CDR2 YNNKEL (reference sequence). Trimming shortened V by 0 bases and J by 9 bases, and 12 bases separated the two germline ends. The CDR3 DNA follows: TGTGCCAGCAGCCAAGACTACGGGGTCGGTGAGCAGTTCTTC. This codes for CASSQDYGVGEQFF.

The chain is built from TRBV29-1 and TRBJ1-1; D call uncertain. The germline V gene encodes CDR1 SQVTM and CDR2 ANQGSEA. The CDR3 is made up of 13 amino acids. The V end lost 3 bases, the J end lost 3 bases, and 11 bases lay between the germline ends. The DNA of the CDR3 is TGCAGCGTTGAGCAGTACCAGTACACTGAAGCTTTCTTT. This encodes CSVEQYQYTEAFF.

The chain joins TRBV5-6 to TRBJ1-5, with D unclear. This CDR3 comprises 14 residues. The V gene lost 3 bases and the J gene lost 0 bases, with 7 bases spanning the gap. The germline CDR1 and CDR2 sequences are SGHDT and YYEEEE. The CDR3 loop is CASSWSYSNQPQHF. Written as DNA, the CDR3 is TGTGCCAGCAGCTGGAGCTATAGCAATCAGCCCCAGCATTTT. The full variable domain, its missing parts supplied by reference TRBV5-6 and TRBJ1-5, is DAGVTQSPTHLIKTRGQQVTLRCSPKSGHDTVSWYQQALGQGPQFIFQYYEEEERQRGNFPDRFSGHQFPNYSSELNVNALLLGDSALYLCASSWSYSNQPQHFGDGTRLSIL.

The chain links TRBV7-2 to TRBJ1-4; D gene ambiguous. V was trimmed by 5 bases and J by 7 bases, leaving 17 bases between them. Per germline, CDR1 SGHTA and CDR2 FQGNSA. CDR3 length equals 15 residues. The CDR3 DNA reads TGTGCCAGCAGCACAGACACTAGAACGGGTGAAAAACTGTTTTTT. Its protein product is CASSTDTRTGEKLFF.

This chain connects TRBV5-1 to TRBJ1-4; no clear D. Trimming took 0 bases from V and 4 from J, leaving 4 bases between them. This CDR3 region has 13 residues. The germline gives CDR1 SGHRS, CDR2 YFSETQ. The CDR3 coding sequence is TGCGCCAGCAGCTTGGGGGATAATGAAAAACTGTTTTTT. Encoded protein: CASSLGDNEKLFF.

The rearrangement joins TRBV7-9 to TRBJ1-1; the match to TRBD1 covers 8 bases. J lost 3 bases, V lost 4 bases, and 19 bases had no gene match. The CDR3 length is 19 residues. The germline gives CDR1 SEHNR, CDR2 FQNEAQ (reference sequence). The DNA for the CDR3 is TGTGCCAGCAGCTCCGGACAGGGTCTAAGTAAAAGGGGTTACACTGAAGCTTTCTTT. This encodes CASSSGQGLSKRGYTEAFF.

The J gene is TRBJ1-2, the V gene TRBV5-1, with a tentative D call TRBD1 (5 bases). V dropped 4 bases and J dropped 4 bases, with 11 bases sitting between them. The CDR3 runs to 13 residues. Per germline, CDR1 SGHRS and CDR2 YFSETQ. The CDR3 spells CASSPFDSYGYTF. The CDR3 region has the DNA TGCGCCAGCAGCCCCTTTGACAGCTATGGCTACACCTTC.

The J gene is TRBJ1-1, the V gene TRBV3-1 (or the pseudogene TRBV3-2); D uncertain. The CDR3 runs 14 residues. V was clipped by 5 bases and J by 1 base, with 11 bases between them. Germline CDR1 LGHDT, CDR2 YNNKEL (reference sequence). The CDR3 protein is CASSFPERNTEAFF. For the CDR3, the DNA is TGTGCCAGCAGCTTCCCCGAGAGGAACACTGAAGCTTTCTTT.

This chain connects TRBV2 to TRBJ2-3, with 14 bases aligning to TRBD2. Trimming at V came to 11 bases and at J to 1 base, leaving 2 bases not matched to a gene. The CDR3 extends over 14 amino acids. Germline CDR1 is SNHLY and CDR2 is FYNNEI. The CDR3 reads CAGGLAGGTDTQYF. CDR3 in DNA: TGTGCCGGGGGACTAGCGGGGGGCACAGATACGCAGTATTTT.

This sequence joins TRBV7-9 and TRBJ1-2; perhaps TRBD1 as D (5 bases). V lost 1 base and J lost 6, with 9 bases in between. This CDR3 spans 13 amino acids. The germline CDR1 and CDR2 sequences are SEHNR and FQNEAQ (reference sequence). CDR3 coding DNA: TGTGCCAGCAGCTTAGTCCAGGGCGATGGCTACACCTTC. This sequence encodes CASSLVQGDGYTF. The full variable domain, with the rest looked up from reference TRBV7-9 and TRBJ1-2, is DTGVSQNPRHKITKRGQNVTFRCDPISEHNRLYWYRQTLGQGPEFLTYFQNEAQLEKSRLLSDRFSAERPKGSFSTLEIQRTEQGDSAMYLCASSLVQGDGYTFGSGTRLTVV.

The table lists this clone with a count of one. The rearrangement links TRBV5-1 to TRBJ1-2; D not resolved. Trimming cost V 4 bases and J 7 bases, with 17 bases left between them. The germline V gene has CDR1 SGHRS and CDR2 YFSETQ. The CDR3 spans 14 residues. CDR3 sequence (DNA): TGCGCCAGCAGCGCCGAGGCGGGGTTCGGTGGCTACACCTTC. The encoded protein is CASSAEAGFGGYTF.

This clone was seen more than once but under ten times. The gene calls are TRBV19 and TRBJ1-1; no firm D call. The CDR3 is 15 amino acids. The ends were cut back, 6 bases at V and 0 bases at J, with 14 bases in the middle. CDR1 and CDR2 (germline): LNHDA, SQIVND (reference sequence). The CDR3 here is CASRFHEVMNTEAFF. CDR3 DNA: TGTGCCAGTAGGTTCCATGAGGTCATGAACACTGAAGCTTTCTTT.

V usage is TRBV6-5 and J usage is TRBJ1-5; D not certain. Germline V gene lookup returns CDR1 MNHEY and CDR2 SVGAGI. This CDR3 spans 14 amino acids. The ends were cut back, 5 bases at V and 4 bases at J, with 12 bases in the middle. Written as DNA, the CDR3 is TGTGCCAGCAGTCTGTCGGGAGGTAATCAGCCCCAGCATTTT. It is translated as CASSLSGGNQPQHF.

The rearrangement joins TRBV10-3 to TRBJ1-4; 10 nucleotides line up with TRBD1. Germline V gives CDR1 ENHRY, CDR2 SYGVKD. CDR3 length: 14 amino acids. With 7 bases clipped from V and 3 bases from J, the junction kept 2 bases outside the gene matches. CDR3 protein: CAIKGTGANEKLFF. The CDR3 DNA sequence: TGTGCCATCAAGGGGACAGGGGCTAATGAAAAACTGTTTTTT.

This chain links TRBV5-4 with TRBJ1-3; D perhaps matches TRBD1 (6 bases). CDR3 length: 16 residues. Trimming took 0 bases from V and 0 from J, leaving 10 bases between them. Germline lookup yields CDR1 SGHNT and CDR2 YYREEE (reference sequence). CDR3 amino acids: CASSLAGGHSGNTIYF. CDR3 in DNA: TGTGCCAGCAGCTTGGCCGGGGGGCACTCTGGAAACACCATATATTTT.

This chain uses TRBV19 with TRBJ1-1; D gene uncertain. This CDR3 contains 13 residues. V was cut by 1 base and J by 7 bases, with 10 bases left in between. Looked up from germline, CDR1 is LNHDA and CDR2 is SQIVND (reference sequence). The CDR3 DNA is TGTGCCAGTAGTATAGCCACGGGGTTTGAAGCTTTCTTT. Translation gives CASSIATGFEAFF.

The chain combines TRBV19 with TRBJ1-1, with D possibly TRBD1 on 5 matching bases. This CDR3 is built from 14 residues. Germline V gives CDR1 LNHDA, CDR2 SQIVND (reference sequence). The V end was cut by 6 bases, the J end by 9 bases, with 20 bases between. The CDR3 spells CASRPVPGGAQAFF. In DNA, the CDR3 is TGTGCCAGTAGGCCCGTCCCCGGGGGAGCCCAAGCTTTCTTT. Using reference TRBV19 and TRBJ1-1 for the parts outside the CDR3, the full variable domain is DGGITQSPKYLFRKEGQNVTLSCEQNLNHDAMYWYRQDPGQGLRLIYYSQIVNDFQKGDIAEGYSVSREKKESFPLTVTSAQKNPTAFYLCASRPVPGGAQAFFGQGTRLTVV.

This chain joins TRBV6-2 or TRBV6-3 and TRBJ2-5; unclear D gene. V was cut by 0 bases and J by 2 bases, with 10 bases left in between. The CDR3 sequence is 15 residues long. CDR1 MNHEY and CDR2 SVGEGT come from the germline V gene. CDR3 bases: TGTGCCAGCAGTTACTCGACGGCACGGCAAGAGACCCAGTACTTC. Its translation is CASSYSTARQETQYF.

The CDR3, as DNA: TGTGCCAGCACCGACCTCAATGAGCAGTTCTTC. It yields the protein CASTDLNEQFF. The chain is built from TRBV6-5 and TRBJ2-1; no clear D gene. Germline V gene sequence: CDR1 MNHEY, CDR2 SVGAGI. CDR3 length: 11 residues. Trimming took 7 bases from V and 6 from J, leaving 7 bases between them.

The genes are TRBV27 and TRBJ2-1, with TRBD2 identical over 9 bases. The CDR3 is 19 amino acids. From germline, CDR1 is MNHEY and CDR2 SMNVEV (reference sequence). The ends lost 5 bases at V and 0 bases at J; junction bases unmatched: 14. The CDR3 reads CASSRPLAGELNSYNEQFF. In DNA, the CDR3 is TGTGCCAGCAGTCGACCCTTAGCGGGAGAACTGAACTCCTACAATGAGCAGTTCTTC.